The clone carrying this T cell receptor (beta chain) was detected once. This sample was included in a study of blood T cell repertoires in COVID-19. Study at large: Whether acute or convalescent, the COVID-19 samples came from the United States, Italy and Spain. Sources were T cells, B-cell-depleted T cells, or PBMCs; the material itself was cDNA or gDNA.

Per the original data handling: Estimation of nucleated cell counts was performed using reference gene primer amplification. TCRdb keeps only in-frame clones here, not all; method: immunoSEQ multiplex PCR. Clone size and the V and J calls come from that table; the DNA yielded D and trimming. The table lists under 200,000 clones, 80% to 90% of them singletons. The CDR3 spans 16 residues. The junction had 10 bases not matched to a gene; V was cut back by 2 bases and J by 4 bases. In germline, CDR1 is MGHRA, CDR2 YSYEKL. The V and J genes are TRBV4-1 and TRBJ2-5, with TRBD2 matching over 7 bases. The sample consisted of peripheral blood. This clonotype originated in a man aged 55 to 69 with acute or convalescent COVID-19. The CDR3 nucleotides are TGCGCCAGCAGCCAACTGACTAGCAGCCTTGTAGAGACCCAGTACTTC. Amino acids: CASSQLTSSLVETQYF.